Listed below are T cell receptor beta chains from one sample, sequenced in a study of blood T cell repertoires in COVID-19. The table came from immunoSEQ multiplex PCR; TCRdb's copy has only in-frame clones and leaves some out. The data hold about 220,000 clones, with roughly 84% observed a single time. Material for sequencing was peripheral blood. Every receptor here comes from a woman in her sixties or seventies with acute or convalescent COVID-19. CDR3s include the opening cysteine and the closing phenylalanine or tryptophan. D genes are given only for firm matches. Clone size appears in some rows only: once, few, many, or a class for an expanded clone.

V gene,J gene,D gene,clone size,CDR3 DNA,CDR3 protein
TRBV9,TRBJ2-1,TRBD1,.,TGTGCCAGCACCCCGACAGGGCTTTCCTACAATGAGCAGTTCTTC,CASTPTGLSYNEQFF
TRBV25-1,TRBJ1-1,.,.,TGTGCCAGCAGTGACGCCAGGGGAAGCACTGAAGCTTTCTTT,CASSDARGSTEAFF
TRBV10-3,TRBJ1-1,.,.,TGTGCCATCAGTGATCCTGGGCTTGTGGCTGAAGCTTTCTTT,CAISDPGLVAEAFF
TRBV5-8,TRBJ1-3,TRBD1,.,TGTGCCAGCAGCTTAACAGGGGTTGAGGCTGGAAACACCATATATTTT,CASSLTGVEAGNTIYF
TRBV29-1,TRBJ1-1,TRBD1,.,TGCAGCGTTGCCCCGGGACAGGCGCTCACTGAAGCTTTCTTT,CSVAPGQALTEAFF
TRBV24-1,TRBJ2-3,TRBD2,.,TGTGCCACCAGTGATTTTTGGGCTAGCGGGGGCACAGATACGCAGTATTTT,CATSDFWASGGTDTQYF
TRBV7-8,TRBJ2-5,TRBD1,.,TGTGCCAGCAGCTTAGCCGTAAACCCGGGACAGGGGAAAGAGACCCAGTACTTC,CASSLAVNPGQGKETQYF
TRBV14,TRBJ1-3,.,.,TGTGCCAGCAGCCCGACAGACTCTGGAAACACCATATATTTT,CASSPTDSGNTIYF
TRBV6-6,TRBJ1-6,.,.,TGTGCCAGCAGTTATCCAGACATCGGCACCTCCTCACCCCTCCACTTT,CASSYPDIGTSSPLHF
TRBV18,TRBJ1-4,TRBD1,.,TGTGCCAGCTCGACCTCAATGACAGGGTCTAATGAAAAACTGTTTTTT,CASSTSMTGSNEKLFF
TRBV6-5,TRBJ2-3,.,.,TGTGCCAGCAACCCGGGGGACCAATTCACAGATACGCAGTATTTT,CASNPGDQFTDTQYF
TRBV6-5,TRBJ2-7,.,.,TGTGCCAGCAGTTACGATCCCGGACTATACGAGCAGTACTTC,CASSYDPGLYEQYF
TRBV2,TRBJ1-1,.,once,TGTGCCAGCAGTGACCGGTTACAGGGCGACACTGAAGCTTTCTTT,CASSDRLQGDTEAFF
TRBV19,TRBJ2-7,TRBD1,.,TGTGCCAGTAGCCGGGACAGAGGCTACGAGCAGTACTTC,CASSRDRGYEQYF
TRBV12-3/TRBV12-4,TRBJ2-7,.,.,TGTGCCAGCAGCCTGGACATTTACGAGCAGTACTTC,CASSLDIYEQYF
TRBV10-3,TRBJ2-3,.,.,TGTGCCATCTTGGCAGGGGTAGATACGCAGTATTTT,CAILAGVDTQYF
TRBV5-1,TRBJ1-1,.,.,TGCGCCAGCAGCTTGAGTAGGGGCACTGAAGCTTTCTTT,CASSLSRGTEAFF
TRBV7-9,TRBJ1-2,TRBD1,few,TGTGCCAGCAGCCAACTGTCACAGGGGGCATCCTATGGCTACACCTTC,CASSQLSQGASYGYTF
TRBV30,TRBJ2-7,.,.,TGTGCCTGGAATCGGGGGTCCTACGAGCAGTACTTC,CAWNRGSYEQYF
TRBV7-2,TRBJ1-1,.,.,TGTGCCAGCAGCTTAGGCCCTGTCGGGCAGGGAACTGAAGCTTTCTTT,CASSLGPVGQGTEAFF
TRBV7-2,TRBJ1-2,.,.,TGTGCCAGCAGCTTACGTCCATACGGGGAGGGCTATGGCTACACCTTC,CASSLRPYGEGYGYTF
TRBV29-1,TRBJ1-1,.,.,TGCAGCGGAAAGTGGAGCGGGGTAAGGAGCACTGAAGCTTTCTTT,CSGKWSGVRSTEAFF
TRBV6-4,TRBJ1-2,TRBD1,once,TGTGCCAGCAGTGAGACAGGGGGATCTATTGGCTACACCTTC,CASSETGGSIGYTF
TRBV5-8,TRBJ1-1,TRBD1,.,TGTGCCAGCAGCTCAGCACCAGGGGGAACTGAAGCTTTCTTT,CASSSAPGGTEAFF
TRBV4-1,TRBJ1-1,.,few,TGCGCCAGCAGCCAAGAGGGGCCGCGATATGTGAACACTGAAGCTTTCTTT,CASSQEGPRYVNTEAFF
TRBV5-8,TRBJ1-2,.,.,TGTGCCAGCAGCGAAAGGGGTTATGGCTACACCTTC,CASSERGYGYTF
TRBV11-2,TRBJ1-3,TRBD1,.,TGTGCCAGCAGTCTGTGGGACAGGGATACTGGAAACACCATATATTTT,CASSLWDRDTGNTIYF
TRBV6-2/TRBV6-3,TRBJ2-7,.,.,TGTGCCAGCAGTACAAACAGGGCAGGCGAGCAGTACTTC,CASSTNRAGEQYF
TRBV29-1,TRBJ1-1,.,once,TGCAGCGTTGCGGTCGTTGGGGGCGCCTCTGAAGCTTTCTTT,CSVAVVGGASEAFF
TRBV24-1,TRBJ2-2,.,.,TGTGCCACCAGTGATTCCTTCACCGGGGAGCTGTTTTTT,CATSDSFTGELFF
TRBV19,TRBJ2-2,.,few,TGTGCCAGTAGTAGTCGCCCGACAGGTCTTACCGGGGAGCTGTTTTTT,CASSSRPTGLTGELFF
TRBV19,TRBJ1-4,TRBD1,few,TGTGCCAGTAGTCCCATAGGGACAGGGATTGAAAAACTGTTTTTT,CASSPIGTGIEKLFF
TRBV6-5,TRBJ1-1,.,.,TGTGCCGTCCGGACCCGGGGATCGGTCACTGAAGCTTTCTTT,CAVRTRGSVTEAFF
TRBV6-5,TRBJ1-1,.,once,TGTGCCAGCAGATCAGGTGCCATGGGCACTGAAGCTTTCTTT,CASRSGAMGTEAFF
TRBV11-2,TRBJ1-2,.,few,TGTGCCAGCAGCCTACCAGCTGGGGGCTACGGCTATGGCTACACCTTC,CASSLPAGGYGYGYTF
TRBV5-6,TRBJ2-3,.,.,TGTGCCAGCCTACGCGGGTCGGATTTAGATACGCAGTATTTT,CASLRGSDLDTQYF
TRBV4-3,TRBJ2-3,.,.,TGCGCCAGCAGCCAATCGACACTAGCAACAGATACGCAGTATTTT,CASSQSTLATDTQYF
TRBV5-1,TRBJ1-1,.,.,TGCGCCAGCAGCTTGGAGGCAGGATTGAACACTGAAGCTTTCTTT,CASSLEAGLNTEAFF
TRBV5-6,TRBJ2-7,.,few,TGTGCCAGCAGCTTTTCGGAGGGGACCTACGAGCAGTACTTC,CASSFSEGTYEQYF
TRBV28,TRBJ2-1,.,.,TGTGCCAGCAGTTTATTAGGAGGGGGCCGGTACAATGAGCAGTTCTTC,CASSLLGGGRYNEQFF
TRBV18,TRBJ1-2,TRBD1,.,TGTGCCAGCTCACCAAACACAGGGGATGGCTACACCTTC,CASSPNTGDGYTF
TRBV6-1,TRBJ1-6,.,once,TGTGCCAGCAGTGAAGCGCTGCGGGCAGATTCACCCCTCCACTTT,CASSEALRADSPLHF
TRBV5-5,TRBJ1-5,.,.,TGTGCCAGCAGCGCCGAACCGGGTAGGAGGGATCAGCCCCAGCATTTT,CASSAEPGRRDQPQHF
TRBV30,TRBJ2-2,TRBD2,.,TGTGCCTGGAGTGTATATAGCGGGAGCACCGGGGAGCTGTTTTTT,CAWSVYSGSTGELFF
TRBV7-9,TRBJ2-1,.,.,TGTGCCAGCAGCTTCCTTTTGGACAGTCATGAGCAGTTCTTC,CASSFLLDSHEQFF
TRBV27,TRBJ2-3,TRBD2,.,TGTGCCAGCAGTTTAACCCCGCTTTGGACTAGCGGGGGGGCGGATACGCAGTATTTT,CASSLTPLWTSGGADTQYF
TRBV3-1/TRBV3-2,TRBJ1-1,.,.,TGTGCCAGCAGCCAATGGGGGACACCGAACACTGAAGCTTTCTTT,CASSQWGTPNTEAFF
TRBV18,TRBJ2-1,TRBD2,.,TGTGCCAGCTCAAAAGCGGGGGGCGATCGAACCTACAATGAGCAGTTCTTC,CASSKAGGDRTYNEQFF
TRBV4-1,TRBJ2-7,TRBD2,.,TGCGCCAGCAGCCCAGAACTAGCGGGGCCTCTATACGAGCAGTACTTC,CASSPELAGPLYEQYF
TRBV3-1/TRBV3-2,TRBJ1-2,TRBD1,.,TGTGCCAGCAGCCATCCTGGGGGACAGTCGGTAGGCTACACCTTC,CASSHPGGQSVGYTF
TRBV13,TRBJ1-1,.,.,TGTGCCAGCAGCCCAACGAGTCCTGAAGCTTTCTTT,CASSPTSPEAFF
TRBV3-1/TRBV3-2,TRBJ2-7,TRBD2,.,TGTGCCAGCAGCCAGGTGACTAGCGACTTCTACGAGCAGTACTTC,CASSQVTSDFYEQYF
TRBV6-1,TRBJ1-2,TRBD1,.,TGTGCCAGCAGTGAAGGGACAGGTCACTATGGCTACACCTTC,CASSEGTGHYGYTF
TRBV7-3,TRBJ2-1,TRBD2,.,TGTGCCAGCAGCTTAACACTAGCGAGCGATGAGCAGTTCTTC,CASSLTLASDEQFF
TRBV5-1,TRBJ2-7,TRBD1,.,TGCGCCAGCAGCTTATCGGGACAGACCTACGAGCAGTACTTC,CASSLSGQTYEQYF
TRBV10-3,TRBJ1-3,.,.,TGTGCCATGCGACCTAGTAAGGCTGGAAACACCATATATTTT,CAMRPSKAGNTIYF